This passage covers 24 T cell receptor beta chains from one sample sequenced in a study of T cells after yellow fever vaccination. TCRdb used MiXCR to reprocess the 5' RACE reads, holding one entry per CDR3 protein. The sample has 300,000 or so distinct CDR3 sequences; about 6.6% are singletons. The sample was PBMCs, taken roughly 46 days after the first yellow fever vaccination. These receptors all stem from a man aged 18 to 29 who received the YFV17D yellow fever vaccine.

The genes are TRBV24-1 and TRBJ2-1; D is uncertain. The V end lost 9 bases, the J end lost 9 bases, and 14 bases lay between the germline ends. The germline gives CDR1 KGHDR, CDR2 SFDVKD. This CDR3 region has 12 residues. This CDR3 is CATPRPVGEQFF. The CDR3 nucleotides read TGTGCCACCCCGCGCCCCGTTGGTGAGCAGTTCTTC.

The chain links TRBV20-1 to TRBJ2-5, with TRBD2 identical over 12 bases. Germline-derived CDR1 and CDR2 are DFQATT and SNEGSKA (reference sequence). The CDR3 spans 14 residues. V was clipped by 2 bases and J by 4 bases; unmatched bases: 2. The CDR3 DNA reads TGCAGTGCTAGAACTAGCGGGGGGACAGAGACCCAGTACTTC. Its translation: CSARTSGGTETQYF.

Only a few counts were recorded for this clonotype. J is TRBJ2-3 and V is TRBV20-1; possibly TRBD2 for D (6 bases). Germline CDR1 and CDR2: DFQATT and SNEGSKA (reference sequence). The CDR3 is 11 amino acids. Trimming shortened V by 3 bases and J by 7 bases, and 8 bases separated the two germline ends. For the CDR3, the DNA is TGCAGTGCTAGCGGGGACTATACGCAGTATTTT. Protein sequence: CSASGDYTQYF.

This clonotype turned up a few times. The chain recombines TRBV20-1 with TRBJ2-5; 8 nucleotides match TRBD1. The CDR3 extends over 14 amino acids. CDR1 and CDR2 from the germline V gene are DFQATT and SNEGSKA (reference sequence). V trimming: 5 bases; J trimming: 5 bases; junction bases outside the gene matches: 10. The CDR3 nucleotides read TGCAGTGCTGAAAAAGGACAGGGCCGGGAGACCCAGTACTTC. It specifies CSAEKGQGRETQYF.

This clonotype has more than one count but fewer than ten. This chain links TRBV20-1 with TRBJ2-7, with D perhaps TRBD1 or TRBD2 (5 bases each). Trimming pared 0 bases from V and 7 bases from J, leaving 19 bases between. CDR1 is DFQATT and CDR2 is SNEGSKA in the germline V gene (reference sequence). This CDR3 contains 15 residues. The CDR3 bases are TGCAGTGCTAGAGATAGGAGGTGGGGGAGTGGGGAGCAGTACGTC. Protein sequence: CSARDRRWGSGEQYV.

This clonotype was counted between two and nine times. The V call is TRBV11-2, the J call TRBJ2-1; D assignment may be TRBD1 or TRBD2 (5 bases each). CDR1 is SGHAT, CDR2 FQNNGV, per germline. The length of the CDR3 is 13 residues. V shed 7 bases and J shed 1 base, with 8 bases lying between them. CDR3 protein: CASMGESYNEQFF. CDR3 sequence (DNA): TGTGCCAGCATGGGGGAATCCTACAATGAGCAGTTCTTC.

The chain uses TRBV20-1 and TRBJ2-3, with a possible D match to TRBD2 (5 bases). This CDR3 is built from 11 residues. The germline CDR1 and CDR2 sequences are DFQATT and SNEGSKA (reference sequence). V shed 8 bases and J shed 5 bases, with 11 bases lying between them. The chain's CDR3 is CSPEVRDTQYF. DNA for the CDR3: TGCAGTCCGGAGGTCAGAGATACGCAGTATTTT.

A few counts support this clonotype. The CDR3 spells CASSLGGIGNEKLFF. CDR3 coding DNA: TGCGCCAGCAGCTTGGGCGGCATAGGCAACGAAAAACTGTTTTTT. J is TRBJ1-4 and V is TRBV5-1, with D unresolved. V was cut by 0 bases and J by 8 bases, with 14 bases left in between. In germline, CDR1 is SGHRS, CDR2 YFSETQ. The CDR3 length is 15 residues.

This clonotype has just a few counts. The V call is TRBV7-2, the J call TRBJ1-1; D perhaps matches TRBD1 (6 bases). The germline V and J ends were trimmed by 5 bases and 0 bases, with 13 bases remaining between them. This CDR3 spans 15 amino acids. Germline CDR1 and CDR2: SGHTA and FQGNSA. CDR3 in amino acids: CASSPYRVMNTEAFF. The DNA for the CDR3 is TGTGCCAGCAGCCCCTACAGGGTCATGAACACTGAAGCTTTCTTT. The entire variable domain, with the rest obtained from reference TRBV7-2 and TRBJ1-1, is as follows: GAGVSQSPSNKVTEKGKDVELRCDPISGHTALYWYRQSLGQGLEFLIYFQGNSAPDKSGLPSDRFSAERTGGSVSTLTIQRTQQEDSAVYLCASSPYRVMNTEAFFGQGTRLTVV.

This chain connects TRBV6-2 or TRBV6-3 to TRBJ2-5; a possible D gene is TRBD1 (6 bases). V lost 2 bases, J lost 9 bases, and 13 bases lay in between. The germline V gene encodes CDR1 MNHEY and CDR2 SVGEGT. The CDR3 runs 13 residues. The CDR3 protein is CASSYTGPEAQYF. In DNA form, the CDR3 reads TGTGCCAGCAGTTACACAGGGCCGGAGGCCCAGTACTTC.

In its sample, this clonotype was seen a few times. The chain joins TRBV4-1 to TRBJ2-1; TRBD1 matches 9 bases. With 3 bases clipped from V and 8 bases from J, the junction kept 8 bases outside the gene matches. Germline loops: CDR1 MGHRA, CDR2 YSYEKL. The CDR3 loop spans 15 amino acids. CDR3 amino acids: CASSQGQGKGHEQFF. In DNA form, the CDR3 reads TGCGCCAGCAGCCAGGGACAGGGTAAGGGACATGAGCAGTTCTTC.

This chain links TRBV29-1 with TRBJ2-2; no firm D call. This CDR3 spans 13 amino acids. Trimming stripped 6 bases from V and 0 bases from J, with 8 bases between. Germline assignment: CDR1 SQVTM and CDR2 ANQGSEA. The CDR3 nucleotides are TGCAGCGTGCAGGACGCGAACACCGGGGAGCTGTTTTTT. As protein: CSVQDANTGELFF.

This clonotype was found a few times. The chain recombines TRBV7-9 with TRBJ2-1; either TRBD1 or TRBD2 may supply D (7 bases each). This CDR3 has 17 amino acids. Germline loops: CDR1 SEHNR, CDR2 FQNEAQ (reference sequence). Trimming cost V 5 bases and J 1 base, with 18 bases left between them. The CDR3 coding sequence is TGTGCCAGCAGCCCAGGGGGGGGTAGCGGATCCTACAATGAGCAGTTCTTC. Translating gives CASSPGGGSGSYNEQFF.

The genes are TRBV5-4 and TRBJ2-3; D could derive from TRBD1 or TRBD2 (5 bases each). The CDR3 sequence is 15 residues long. CDR1 SGHNT and CDR2 YYREEE come from the germline V gene (reference sequence). V lost 4 bases, J lost 4 bases, and 16 bases lay in between. CDR3 nucleotides: TGTGCCAGCAGCCCCACAAGACGGGGCGCAGATACGCAGTATTTT. Translating gives CASSPTRRGADTQYF. Variable domain in full (rest from reference TRBV5-4 and TRBJ2-3): ETGVTQSPTHLIKTRGQQVTLRCSSQSGHNTVSWYQQALGQGPQFIFQYYREEENGRGNFPPRFSGLQFPNYSSELNVNALELDDSALYLCASSPTRRGADTQYFGPGTRLTVL.

Ten or more counts support this clonotype. The rearrangement links TRBV5-1 to TRBJ2-3, with D perhaps assigned TRBD1 or TRBD2 (6 bases each). Germline CDR1 SGHRS, CDR2 YFSETQ. V was trimmed by 3 bases and J by 2 bases, leaving 10 bases between them. The CDR3 contains 14 residues. The CDR3 spells CASSYGGFTDTQYF. For the CDR3, the DNA is TGCGCCAGCAGCTACGGGGGCTTCACAGATACGCAGTATTTT.

The J gene is TRBJ2-2, the V gene TRBV5-4, with D tentatively TRBD2 (6 bases). The CDR3 sequence is 17 residues long. The V and J ends lost 4 bases and 5 bases respectively, with 21 bases between them. Germline lookup yields CDR1 SGHNT and CDR2 YYREEE (reference sequence). The CDR3 loop reads CASSPPGVGGGTGELFF. CDR3 in DNA: TGTGCCAGCAGCCCCCCCGGGGTGGGGGGAGGAACCGGGGAGCTGTTTTTT. The whole variable domain, remainder taken from reference TRBV5-4 and TRBJ2-2, is ETGVTQSPTHLIKTRGQQVTLRCSSQSGHNTVSWYQQALGQGPQFIFQYYREEENGRGNFPPRFSGLQFPNYSSELNVNALELDDSALYLCASSPPGVGGGTGELFFGEGSRLTVL.

This clonotype has more than one count but fewer than ten. The genes are TRBV6-2 or TRBV6-3 and TRBJ1-6, with D perhaps matching TRBD1 (5 bases). Germline CDR1 is MNHEY and CDR2 is SVGEGT. This CDR3 has 14 amino acids. Trimming stripped 10 bases from V and 7 bases from J, with 17 bases between. The CDR3 DNA follows: TGTGCCACCCTAAGGGGCAGCGCAAATTCACCCCTCCACTTT. Its protein is CATLRGSANSPLHF.

The sample holds a few counts of this clonotype. The chain couples TRBV5-6 to TRBJ1-1; D is possibly TRBD1 (6 bases). The germline gives CDR1 SGHDT, CDR2 YYEEEE. V was clipped by 4 bases and J by 5 bases, with 21 bases between them. CDR3 length: 16 amino acids. In nucleotides, the CDR3 is TGTGCCAGCAGCCCGGACAGCATCCTATTTCGGACTGAAGCTTTCTTT. It specifies CASSPDSILFRTEAFF.

The J gene is TRBJ1-1, the V gene TRBV12-3 or TRBV12-4, with 8 bases identical to TRBD1. V was clipped by 1 base and J by 0 bases; unmatched bases: 19. The CDR3 covers 21 residues. The CDR3 spells CASSLGMLGQALWGMNTEAFF. The CDR3 DNA reads TGTGCCAGCAGTTTAGGGATGCTGGGACAGGCGCTATGGGGAATGAACACTGAAGCTTTCTTT.

V and J are TRBV11-2 and TRBJ2-7; 7 nucleotides align to TRBD2. CDR1 SGHAT and CDR2 FQNNGV come from the germline V gene. The CDR3 runs 17 residues. Trimming took 2 bases from V and 0 from J; bases not matched to a gene: 10. Here the CDR3 DNA reads TGTGCCAGCAGCTTAAACGTGGGGGGGGGGTACTCCTACGAGCAGTACTTC. Amino acids: CASSLNVGGGYSYEQYF. Variable domain in full (rest from reference TRBV11-2 and TRBJ2-7): EAGVAQSPRYKIIEKRQSVAFWCNPISGHATLYWYQQILGQGPKLLIQFQNNGVVDDSQLPKDRFSAERLKGVDSTLKIQPAKLEDSAVYLCASSLNVGGGYSYEQYFGPGTRLTVT.

At least ten counts were recorded for this clonotype. The chain uses TRBV9 and TRBJ2-6, with D possibly being TRBD2 (5 bases). Germline loops: CDR1 SGDLS, CDR2 YYNGEE. The CDR3 length is 17 residues. V lost 0 bases and J lost 0, with 10 bases in between. As DNA, the CDR3 is TGTGCCAGCAGCGTAGTCCCGGGGTACTCTGGGGCCAACGTCCTGACTTTC. Its translation is CASSVVPGYSGANVLTF. The variable domain in full, completed from reference TRBV9 and TRBJ2-6, reads DSGVTQTPKHLITATGQRVTLRCSPRSGDLSVYWYQQSLDQGLQFLIQYYNGEERAKGNILERFSAQQFPDLHSELNLSSLELGDSALYFCASSVVPGYSGANVLTFGAGSRLTVL.

The chain carries TRBV6-5 and TRBJ1-1; TRBD1 is a possible D gene (5 bases). CDR1 and CDR2 from the germline V gene are MNHEY and SVGAGI. The CDR3 has 15 residues. V lost 6 bases to trimming and J lost 2 bases, with 16 bases between them. This CDR3 reads CASRSPGGGNTEAFF. Here the CDR3 DNA reads TGTGCCAGCAGATCCCCCGGGGGGGGTAACACTGAAGCTTTCTTT.

There are many counts of this clonotype. The chain has TRBV6-5 and TRBJ2-1; TRBD1 aligns across 7 bases. Germline lookup yields CDR1 MNHEY and CDR2 SVGAGI. This CDR3 is 15 amino acids long. The V segment lost 4 bases and the J segment 1 base; nucleotides outside the gene matches: 4. CDR3 region: CASSSGTDSYNEQFF. CDR3 DNA sequence: TGTGCCAGCAGTTCCGGGACAGATTCCTACAATGAGCAGTTCTTC.

The sample holds a few counts of this clonotype. The chain couples TRBV5-4 to TRBJ2-3; 11 bases line up with TRBD1. The CDR3 extends over 14 amino acids. Germline V gene sequence: CDR1 SGHNT, CDR2 YYREEE (reference sequence). Trimming cost V 5 bases and J 5 bases; bases outside gene matches: 4. DNA of the CDR3: TGTGCCAGCAGATGGGGACAGGGGGAAGATACGCAGTATTTT. Encoded protein: CASRWGQGEDTQYF.